The T cell receptor (beta chain) under discussion was sequenced for a study of blood T cells in healthy people across ages. Study conclusions and caveats: Relative to aged donors, long-lived donors carried more naive CD4+ cells and displayed higher diversity.

Germline V CDR1 and CDR2: SGHRS, YFSETQ. The CDR3 has 14 residues. Per-sample PBMC isolation yielded at least 6.5 million cells. There are a few counts of this clonotype. The antigen is not known. An end of the junction differs from the germline gene, which may be a read error. A second roughly 6 to 11 cycle PCR used barcoded and J-beta primers. TCRdb itself ran the 5' RACE reads through MiXCR, one entry per CDR3 protein. This table has about 840,000 distinct CDR3 sequences, 25% to 35% appearing once. The same data also contributed to another study, on T cells of mothers and their children.

This sequence was found in a woman aged 40 to 50 in good health. The rearrangement links TRBV5-1 to TRBJ1-2, with 8 positions matching TRBD1. Material: blood. The CDR3 spells CVSSVGQEIYGYTF. In nucleotides, the CDR3 is TGCGTCAGCAGCGTGGGACAGGAGATCTATGGCTACACCTTC.